This T cell receptor beta chain comes out of a study of beta chain features in type 1 diabetes. Overall study: Examination spanned around 100,000,000 sorted cells from all samples. Notes on the study in general: For Type 1 diabetes patients, all four CD4+ subsets carried TCRB CDR3s that were moderately but significantly shorter. Cells carrying high TCR expression could end up over-represented when cDNA is sequenced.

Isolated RNA was reverse transcribed in full, so expressed TCRB transcripts were sequenced. Clones were sequenced by immunoSEQ multiplex PCR, and TCRdb holds only the in-frame ones, with some missing. The sample consists of a few hundred thousand clones, 16% of them appearing once. In the case of this clone: Its antigen is unidentified.

CDR1 and CDR2 from the germline V gene are MGHDK and SYGVNS. V was clipped by 3 bases and J by 2 bases, with 13 bases between them. The CDR3 runs to 15 residues. This clonotype was obtained from a man younger than 40 with type 1 diabetes. The chain is built from TRBV25-1 and TRBJ1-1; D remains ambiguous. The sample taken for sequencing was naive CD4+ T cells from blood. CDR3 loop: CASSDIEWGNTEAFF. The CDR3 nucleotides are TGTGCCAGCAGTGACATTGAGTGGGGTAACACTGAAGCTTTCTTT.